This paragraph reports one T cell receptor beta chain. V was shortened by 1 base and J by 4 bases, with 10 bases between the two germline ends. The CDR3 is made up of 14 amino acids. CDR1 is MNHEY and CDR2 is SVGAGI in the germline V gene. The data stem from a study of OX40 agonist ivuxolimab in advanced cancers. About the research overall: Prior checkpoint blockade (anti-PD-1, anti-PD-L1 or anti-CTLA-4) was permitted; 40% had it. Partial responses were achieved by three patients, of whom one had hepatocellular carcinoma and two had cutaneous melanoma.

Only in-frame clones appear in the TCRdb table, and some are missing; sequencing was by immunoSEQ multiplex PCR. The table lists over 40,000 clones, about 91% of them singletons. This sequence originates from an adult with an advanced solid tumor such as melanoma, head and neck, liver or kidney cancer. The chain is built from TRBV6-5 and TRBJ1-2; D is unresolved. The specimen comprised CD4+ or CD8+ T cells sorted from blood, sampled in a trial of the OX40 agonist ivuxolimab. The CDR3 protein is CASSYFGEGYGYTF. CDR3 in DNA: TGTGCCAGCAGTTACTTCGGGGAGGGCTATGGCTACACCTTC.